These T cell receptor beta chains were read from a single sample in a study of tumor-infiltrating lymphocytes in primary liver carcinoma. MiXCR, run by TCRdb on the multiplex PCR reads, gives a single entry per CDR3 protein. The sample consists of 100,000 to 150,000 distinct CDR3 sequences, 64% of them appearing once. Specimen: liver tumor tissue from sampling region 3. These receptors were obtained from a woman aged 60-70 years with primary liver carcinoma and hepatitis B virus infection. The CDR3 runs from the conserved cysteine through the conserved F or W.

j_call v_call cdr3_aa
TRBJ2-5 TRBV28 CASSPLGLAGGRETQYF
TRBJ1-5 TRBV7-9 CASNKQGSNQPQHF
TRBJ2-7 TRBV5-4 CASSLGAGGYEQYF
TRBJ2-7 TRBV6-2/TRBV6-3 CASSPGTGYYEQYF
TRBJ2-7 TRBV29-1 CSVGEGALEQYF
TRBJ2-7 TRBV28 CASSSVGGRYEQYF
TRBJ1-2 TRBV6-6 CASSLRQGAYGYTF
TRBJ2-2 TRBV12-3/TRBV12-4 CASMRGPTGELFF
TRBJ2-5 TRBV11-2 CASSRAGDPQGTQYF
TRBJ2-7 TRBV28 CVSSLGTYERYF
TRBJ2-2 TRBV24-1 CATSDAHTSTGELFF
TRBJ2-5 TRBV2 CASSLRSGTNWGQYF
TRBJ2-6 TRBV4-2 CASSQGFSGVNVLTF
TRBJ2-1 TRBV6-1 CASSERDGQYNGQSF
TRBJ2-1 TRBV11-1 CASSLGQRGRTGYNEQFF
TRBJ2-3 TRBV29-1 CSVIIAAESTDRQYF
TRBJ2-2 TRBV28 CASSFGPRELLF
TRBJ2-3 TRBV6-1 CASSGAGAVDTQYF
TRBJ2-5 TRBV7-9 CASSSSIAGGKETQYF
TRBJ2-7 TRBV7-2 CASSSYNSYEQYF
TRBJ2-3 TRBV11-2 CTSSLGSNTDTRYF
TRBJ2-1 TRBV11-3 CARSQFGTWERQFF